The clone carrying this T cell receptor (beta chain) was picked up many times. The antigen remains undetermined. The germline gives CDR1 ENHRY, CDR2 SYGVKD. This CDR3 has 14 residues. V lost 5 bases and J 4 bases, leaving 11 bases between the germline ends. These data belong to a study of response to subunit inactivated influenza vaccine. Findings and limits, study-wide: It was the authors' suggestion that each seasonal influenza vaccination recruits few new T cells.

TCRdb called the RT-PCR reads again in MiXCR, with one record for every CDR3 protein. The data contain approximately 570,000 distinct CDR3 sequences, around 8% of them singletons. V and J are TRBV10-3 and TRBJ2-2; unclear D gene. The sample in question was PBMCs from blood, obtained less than 30 months after vaccination. The receptor's source is a man aged 45 to 75 who received an inactivated influenza vaccine. As DNA, the CDR3 is TGTGCCATCAGTCGGACGGCTGCCACCGGGGAGCTGTTTTTT. Protein product: CAISRTAATGELFF.